Following are 28 T cell receptor beta chains from one sample sequenced in a study of blood T cell repertoires in COVID-19. Clones were sequenced by immunoSEQ multiplex PCR, and TCRdb holds only the in-frame ones, with some missing. This sample yields about 190,000 clones, of which around 80% are seen a single time; approximately 6.9% belongs to the top ten. Sequencing used peripheral blood. These receptors were taken from a man aged 55 to 70 with acute or convalescent COVID-19.

The chain recombines TRBV9 with TRBJ2-1; 9 nucleotides line up with TRBD2. V trimming: 6 bases; J trimming: 1 base; junction bases outside the gene matches: 14. The CDR3 spans 18 residues. The germline V gene has CDR1 SGDLS and CDR2 YYNGEE. CDR3 nucleotides: TGTGCCAGCACTACAGACGGTCGACTAGCGGTATCCTACAATGAGCAGTTCTTC. This translates into CASTTDGRLAVSYNEQFF.

This clone was found a few times. The chain employs TRBV10-3 and TRBJ1-3, with D possibly matching TRBD1 (5 bases). The CDR3 extends over 15 amino acids. Trimming took 5 bases from V and 3 from J, leaving 14 bases between them. Germline V gives CDR1 ENHRY, CDR2 SYGVKD. The CDR3 protein is CAISNTDGHGNTIYF. CDR3 DNA sequence: TGTGCCATCAGTAATACGGACGGACATGGAAACACCATATATTTT.

V gene TRBV30 combines with J gene TRBJ2-1, with 11 nucleotides matching TRBD2. After removal of 6 bases from V and 1 base from J, the junction contained 2 bases not matched to a gene. CDR3 length: 14 amino acids. Germline CDR1 GTSNPN, CDR2 SVGIG (reference sequence). The CDR3 DNA is TGTGCCTGTACTAGCGGGAGATCCTACAATGAGCAGTTCTTC. This sequence encodes CACTSGRSYNEQFF.

The chain carries TRBV5-1 and TRBJ2-7, with D possibly TRBD1 on 6 matching bases. Between the trimmed V and J ends, which lost 0 bases and 3 bases, there was a span of 13 bases. Per germline, CDR1 SGHRS and CDR2 YFSETQ. The CDR3 is made up of 15 amino acids. DNA for the CDR3: TGCGCCAGCAGCTTGGCTACAGGGTCGTACTACGAGCAGTACTTC. It codes for CASSLATGSYYEQYF. The variable domain in full, completed from reference TRBV5-1 and TRBJ2-7, reads KAGVTQTPRYLIKTRGQQVTLSCSPISGHRSVSWYQQTPGQGLQFLFEYFSETQRNKGNFPGRFSGRQFSNSRSEMNVSTLELGDSALYLCASSLATGSYYEQYFGPGTRLTVT.

The gene calls are TRBV6-5 and TRBJ1-1; no firm D call. CDR1 MNHEY and CDR2 SVGAGI come from the germline V gene. The CDR3 totals 15 residues. V lost 0 bases, J lost 0 bases, and 8 bases lay in between. The CDR3 loop is CASSYSSSLNTEAFF. The CDR3 DNA sequence: TGTGCCAGCAGTTACTCGAGTTCTTTGAACACTGAAGCTTTCTTT.

The chain is built from TRBV30 and TRBJ2-1; TRBD1 is a possible D gene (6 bases). The CDR3 is made up of 15 amino acids. The V gene lost 3 bases and the J gene lost 0 bases, with 12 bases spanning the gap. Germline assignment: CDR1 GTSNPN and CDR2 SVGIG (reference sequence). CDR3 residues: CAWRQGGSSYNEQFF. As DNA, the CDR3 is TGTGCCTGGAGGCAAGGGGGAAGCTCCTACAATGAGCAGTTCTTC.

The chain links TRBV20-1 to TRBJ1-3, with D maybe TRBD1 (5 bases). The CDR3 runs to 15 residues. The V end lost 3 bases, the J end lost 2 bases, and 14 bases lay between the germline ends. Germline loops: CDR1 DFQATT, CDR2 SNEGSKA (reference sequence). The CDR3: CSASGTQEPGNTIYF. In DNA form, the CDR3 reads TGCAGTGCTAGTGGGACTCAGGAGCCTGGAAACACCATATATTTT.

The chain links TRBV7-8 to TRBJ2-7; D is ambiguous. The CDR3 runs 12 residues. The V gene's germline CDR1 is SGHVS and CDR2 FQNEAQ. The V gene lost 5 bases and the J gene lost 3 bases, with 8 bases spanning the gap. The CDR3 here is CASSLAIYEQYF. DNA of the CDR3: TGTGCCAGCAGCCTCGCTATCTACGAGCAGTACTTC.

The rearrangement links TRBV19 to TRBJ1-5; 8 bases are a match to TRBD1. This CDR3 is built from 17 residues. The V gene's germline CDR1 is LNHDA and CDR2 SQIVND (reference sequence). V lost 4 bases and J lost 0; bases outside the gene matches: 8. CDR3 region: CASSTTGTGRSNQPQHF. The CDR3 DNA follows: TGTGCCAGTAGTACCACCGGGACAGGCCGTAGCAATCAGCCCCAGCATTTT.

The V and J genes are TRBV2 and TRBJ2-1; the D is unclear. The length of the CDR3 is 10 residues. The V end lost 0 bases, the J end lost 12 bases, and 3 bases lay between the germline ends. CDR1 SNHLY and CDR2 FYNNEI come from the germline V gene. The CDR3 reads CASSEARQFF. The DNA for the CDR3 is TGTGCCAGCAGTGAAGCGCGGCAGTTCTTC.

This clone came up once. The J gene is TRBJ1-5, the V gene TRBV11-2, with D possibly matching TRBD1 (5 bases). The CDR3 is 13 residues long. The germline V gene has CDR1 SGHAT and CDR2 FQNNGV. Trimming removed 0 bases at V and 6 bases at J, with 6 bases between. CDR3 in amino acids: CASSLEGAQPQHF. The DNA for the CDR3 is TGTGCCAGCAGCTTAGAAGGGGCTCAGCCCCAGCATTTT. Full variable domain (missing parts from reference TRBV11-2 and TRBJ1-5): EAGVAQSPRYKIIEKRQSVAFWCNPISGHATLYWYQQILGQGPKLLIQFQNNGVVDDSQLPKDRFSAERLKGVDSTLKIQPAKLEDSAVYLCASSLEGAQPQHFGDGTRLSIL.

V is TRBV4-1 and J is TRBJ1-4, with D possibly TRBD1 on 6 matching bases. The CDR3 extends over 13 amino acids. V shed 1 base and J shed 8 bases, with 8 bases lying between them. Germline values: CDR1 MGHRA, CDR2 YSYEKL. The CDR3 DNA sequence: TGCGCCAGCAGCCAAGCCCAGGGGGAAAAACTGTTTTTT. It codes for CASSQAQGEKLFF.

The rearrangement uses TRBV19 and TRBJ1-2; 7 nucleotides match TRBD1. CDR1 LNHDA and CDR2 SQIVND come from the germline V gene (reference sequence). J was trimmed by 3 bases and V by 4 bases; bases with no gene match: 8. The CDR3 length is 15 residues. The CDR3 nucleotides read TGTGCCAGTAGTACGAACCAGGGGGTCGACTATGGCTACACCTTC. The encoded protein is CASSTNQGVDYGYTF.

The chain uses TRBV7-2 and TRBJ1-5; D call uncertain. Trimming took off 1 base at V and 7 bases at J, with 8 bases between the two ends. There are 13 residues in the CDR3. CDR1 is SGHTA, CDR2 FQGNSA, per germline. CDR3 sequence (DNA): TGTGCCAGCAGCTTAGGCCTCCAGCAGCCCCAGCATTTT. Translating it yields CASSLGLQQPQHF.

The chain uses TRBV18 and TRBJ1-1; 7 nucleotides agree with TRBD1. CDR1 and CDR2 (germline): KGHSH, LQKENI. V shed 0 bases and J 3 bases; nucleotides not matched to a gene: 7. CDR3 length equals 16 residues. The CDR3 DNA reads as TGTGCCAGCTCACCACCCATAAACAGGGGTTACACTGAAGCTTTCTTT. Its protein product is CASSPPINRGYTEAFF.

The genes are TRBV11-2 and TRBJ2-7, with 9 bases aligning to TRBD2. This CDR3 is built from 13 residues. The V gene end was trimmed by 8 bases and the J gene end by 2 bases; junction bases not matched to a gene: 4. Per germline, CDR1 SGHAT and CDR2 FQNNGV. CDR3 DNA sequence: TGTGCCAGCCAGCTAGCGGGGACCTACGAGCAGTACTTC. Translated, it gives CASQLAGTYEQYF.

This chain joins TRBV4-3 and TRBJ2-2; TRBD2 matches at 7 bases. Per the germline V gene, CDR1 is LGHNA and CDR2 is YSLEER. The V segment lost 0 bases and the J segment 2 bases; nucleotides outside the gene matches: 6. The CDR3 has 17 residues. The CDR3 sequence is CASSQDSGTINTGELFF. CDR3 coding DNA: TGCGCCAGCAGCCAAGATTCCGGGACTATAAACACCGGGGAGCTGTTTTTT.

The gene calls are TRBV5-8 and TRBJ2-7, with D maybe TRBD1 (6 bases). This CDR3 region has 14 residues. Germline assignment: CDR1 SGHTS and CDR2 YDEGEE. V lost 6 bases and J 0 bases, leaving 13 bases between the germline ends. CDR3 sequence: CASIFTGNSYEQYF. Written as DNA, the CDR3 is TGTGCCAGCATCTTTACAGGGAACTCCTACGAGCAGTACTTC.

The chain couples TRBV2 to TRBJ1-2; 12 nucleotides align to TRBD1. Losses at the gene ends were 6 bases for V and 7 bases for J; bases not matched to a gene: 3. This CDR3 is built from 13 residues. Germline loops: CDR1 SNHLY, CDR2 FYNNEI. CDR3 amino acids: CASSGTGGVGYTF. The CDR3 DNA reads as TGTGCCAGCAGCGGGACAGGGGGCGTTGGCTACACCTTC.

Concerning this clone itself: A much larger clone lies one base from this, so it may be a read error. The rearrangement links TRBV2 to TRBJ2-3; D gene uncertain. CDR1 and CDR2 (germline): SNHLY, FYNNEI. The CDR3 runs 12 residues. The V end lost 5 bases, the J end lost 2 bases, and 5 bases lay between the germline ends. The CDR3 nucleotides are TGTGCCAGCAGTCCCATCACAGATACGCAGTATTTT. It is translated as CASSPITDTQYF.

The rearrangement uses TRBV4-2 and TRBJ2-7; TRBD2 matches at 10 bases. The CDR3 is 18 residues long. From germline, CDR1 is LGHNA and CDR2 YNFKEQ. Unmatched junction bases numbered 12, after V lost 0 bases and J lost 4 bases. The DNA of the CDR3 is TGTGCCAGCAGCCAAGAACTAGCGGGGTCGATAACTAGTTACGAGCAGTACTTC. Its protein is CASSQELAGSITSYEQYF.

This clone was seen a handful of times. V is TRBV4-3 and J is TRBJ1-2; 7 nucleotides align to TRBD1. The CDR3 has 16 residues. After removal of 1 base from V and 7 bases from J, the junction contained 12 bases not matched to a gene. Germline lookup yields CDR1 LGHNA and CDR2 YSLEER. The CDR3 reads CASSQVQGLEFGGYTF. CDR3 nucleotides: TGCGCCAGCAGCCAAGTACAGGGGTTGGAATTCGGTGGCTACACCTTC.

The V and J genes are TRBV15 and TRBJ2-1, with TRBD2 as a possible D gene (6 bases). The V and J ends lost 5 bases and 2 bases respectively, with 16 bases between them. CDR3 size: 16 residues. In germline, CDR1 is LNHNV, CDR2 YYDKDF (reference sequence). CDR3 nucleotides: TGTGCCACCAGCCCCAAGGGCGGCGGGACCTACAATGAGCAGTTCTTC. This gives the protein CATSPKGGGTYNEQFF.

To note about this clone: Other DNA sequences within the sample encode an identical CDR3. This rearrangement joins TRBV18 to TRBJ2-7; 7 nucleotides match TRBD2. The CDR3 totals 15 residues. From germline, CDR1 is KGHSH and CDR2 LQKENI. The V segment lost 3 bases and the J segment 0 bases; nucleotides outside the gene matches: 5. The CDR3 DNA reads TGTGCCAGCTCACCTCAGCGGGATAGCTCCTACGAGCAGTACTTC. The encoded protein is CASSPQRDSSYEQYF.

This CDR3 reads CASSAGDRNYGYTF. The CDR3 region has the DNA TGTGCCAGTAGTGCCGGGGACAGGAACTATGGCTACACCTTC. The chain has TRBV19 and TRBJ1-2; 8 positions match TRBD1. The CDR3 runs 14 residues. Looked up from germline, CDR1 is LNHDA and CDR2 is SQIVND (reference sequence). Unmatched junction bases numbered 4, after V lost 5 bases and J lost 2 bases.

The chain couples TRBV24-1 to TRBJ2-1, with 10 nucleotides matching TRBD2. Per the germline V gene, CDR1 is KGHDR and CDR2 is SFDVKD. The CDR3 contains 16 residues. Unmatched junction bases numbered 9, after V lost 3 bases and J lost 8 bases. Here the CDR3 reads CATSDAGTSEVDEQFF. CDR3 nucleotide sequence: TGTGCCACCAGTGATGCCGGGACTAGCGAAGTCGATGAGCAGTTCTTC.

This clone occurred many times. The genes are TRBV4-1 and TRBJ1-6, with a possible D match to TRBD1 (6 bases). Trimming left V 2 bases short and J 5 bases short, with 10 bases between. Germline CDR1 reads MGHRA; CDR2 reads YSYEKL. The CDR3 runs to 15 residues. The CDR3 sequence: CASSQPTGDNSPLHF. CDR3 nucleotides: TGCGCCAGCAGCCAACCGACAGGAGATAATTCACCCCTCCACTTT.

This clone occurred a few times. Distinct nucleotide sequences in the sample also encode this CDR3. The gene calls are TRBV18 and TRBJ1-3; D is unclear. Germline V CDR1 and CDR2: KGHSH, LQKENI. CDR3 length: 14 amino acids. Trimming cost V 2 bases and J 1 base, with 6 bases left between them. DNA for the CDR3: TGTGCCAGCTCACCATCACGGTCTGGAAACACCATATATTTT. As protein: CASSPSRSGNTIYF.